This entry lists 15 T cell receptor beta chains sequenced from one sample in a study of blood T cells in healthy people across ages. Using a J-beta primer mix together with a sample-barcoded 5' primer, a second PCR was run for roughly 7 to 11 cycles. In TCRdb, the 5' RACE reads were re-called with MiXCR into one record per CDR3 protein. The sample lists hundreds of thousands of distinct CDR3 sequences; around 43% were seen once. Sequencing was performed on blood. The source is a man in his sixties in good health.

This clonotype was recorded only once. The chain combines TRBV2 with TRBJ1-4; 8 bases fit TRBD1. The CDR3 extends over 12 amino acids. The V segment lost 7 bases and the J segment 7 bases; nucleotides outside the gene matches: 2. Germline CDR1 is SNHLY and CDR2 is FYNNEI. The CDR3 here is CASNRGVEKLFF. The DNA of the CDR3 is TGTGCCAGCAACAGGGGGGTTGAAAAACTGTTTTTT.

This clonotype appeared a single time. A junction boundary mismatches the germline segment, possibly from a read error. This chain joins TRBV7-8 and TRBJ2-4; D is unresolved. Germline V gene data show CDR1 as SGHVS and CDR2 as FQNEAQ. This CDR3 contains 13 residues. This CDR3 is CASSLGSQETQSF. Written as DNA, the CDR3 is TGTGCCAGCAGCTTAGGGTCCCAAGAGACCCAGTCCTTC.

The CDR3 sequence: CASSLARGNYGYTF. The DNA for the CDR3 is TGTGCCAGCAGTTTAGCCCGGGGGAACTATGGCTACACCTTC. The genes are TRBV27 and TRBJ1-2; weak D call: TRBD1 (5 bases). The CDR3 sequence is 14 residues long. Deletions cut 2 bases from V and 2 bases from J, with 9 bases between. CDR1 MNHEY and CDR2 SMNVEV come from the germline V gene (reference sequence).

V is TRBV6-5 and J is TRBJ2-6; D unresolved. The CDR3 consists of 16 residues. Deletions cut 0 bases from V and 0 bases from J, with 6 bases between. Germline values: CDR1 MNHEY, CDR2 SVGAGI. DNA of the CDR3: TGTGCCAGCAGTTACTCGAGCTTCTCTGGGGCCAACGTCCTGACTTTC. Its protein product is CASSYSSFSGANVLTF.

This clonotype was found a few times. The CDR3 DNA is TGTGCCAGCAGTCCCCTAAACACAGATACGCAGTATTTT. It encodes CASSPLNTDTQYF. The rearrangement links TRBV6-5 to TRBJ2-3; no reliable D call. Germline CDR1 is MNHEY and CDR2 is SVGAGI. Deletions cut 5 bases from V and 2 bases from J, with 8 bases between. This CDR3 has 13 amino acids.

This clonotype was counted a few times. This chain connects TRBV12-3 or TRBV12-4 to TRBJ1-5, with D possibly TRBD1 on 6 matching bases. Trimming took off 5 bases at V and 7 bases at J, with 15 bases between the two ends. The CDR3 has 14 amino acids. Here the CDR3 DNA reads TGTGCCAGCAGTGCCAGGGGCGTCGGGCAGCCCCAGCATTTT. It translates to CASSARGVGQPQHF.

V usage is TRBV18 and J usage is TRBJ1-2; 8 bases fit TRBD1. Trimming removed 4 bases from V and 8 bases from J; junction bases left unmatched: 18. CDR1 KGHSH and CDR2 LQKENI come from the germline V gene. The CDR3 runs 17 residues. CDR3 bases: TGTGCCAGCTCACTATACCGACTAGGACAGGGACCTTCGGGCTACACCTTC. Translated: CASSLYRLGQGPSGYTF.

The rearrangement uses TRBV6-5 and TRBJ1-1; D uncertain. This CDR3 spans 14 amino acids. V lost 4 bases to trimming and J lost 1 base, with 10 bases between them. Per germline, CDR1 MNHEY and CDR2 SVGAGI. CDR3 region: CASSSQRTNTEAFF. CDR3 coding DNA: TGTGCCAGCAGTTCCCAGAGAACGAACACTGAAGCTTTCTTT.

This chain links TRBV6-2 or TRBV6-3 with TRBJ2-3; TRBD2 aligns across 10 bases. The CDR3 consists of 15 residues. CDR1 is MNHEY and CDR2 is SVGEGT in the germline V gene. The junction had 5 bases not matched to a gene; V was cut back by 4 bases and J by 4 bases. CDR3: CASSSSGGPSDTQYF. As DNA, the CDR3 is TGTGCCAGCAGTTCTAGCGGGGGCCCCTCAGATACGCAGTATTTT.

CDR3 protein: CASSPGTYGETQYF. The CDR3 bases are TGTGCCAGCAGTCCCGGGACTTACGGGGAGACCCAGTACTTC. This chain uses TRBV28 with TRBJ2-5; a possible D gene is TRBD2 (6 bases). The V gene lost 5 bases and the J gene lost 5 bases, with 15 bases spanning the gap. In germline, CDR1 is MDHEN, CDR2 SYDVKM. The CDR3 length is 14 residues.

The CDR3, as DNA: TGTGCCAGCAGCCTACCGTTGGGATTGAGGTACTTC. It codes for CASSLPLGLRYF. J is TRBJ2-7 and V is TRBV7-9, with D unresolved. Trimming removed 5 bases at V and 12 bases at J, with 17 bases between. The CDR3 runs to 12 residues. Germline values: CDR1 SEHNR, CDR2 FQNEAQ (reference sequence).

This clonotype has more than one count but fewer than ten. The chain has TRBV7-9 and TRBJ1-4; maybe TRBD1 (6 bases). The germline V gene encodes CDR1 SEHNR and CDR2 FQNEAQ (reference sequence). V was clipped by 4 bases and J by 5 bases, with 17 bases between them. There are 16 residues in the CDR3. CDR3 residues: CASSSGTSTANEKLFF. The CDR3 DNA reads as TGTGCCAGCAGCTCCGGGACATCGACGGCGAATGAAAAACTGTTTTTT.

This clonotype was seen a few times. V is TRBV20-1 and J is TRBJ2-7; weak D call: TRBD2 (6 bases). The end of the DNA is better explained by TRBJ2-5, so the J call may be wrong. The CDR3 loop spans 13 amino acids. Per germline, CDR1 DFQATT and CDR2 SNEGSKA (reference sequence). The CDR3 protein is CSARLVSAETQYF. The CDR3, as DNA: TGCAGTGCGCGACTAGTATCCGCGGAGACCCAGTACTTC.

The chain is built from TRBV5-1 and TRBJ1-1; 8 bases are shared with TRBD1. Trimming removed 0 bases from V and 0 bases from J; junction bases left unmatched: 10. The CDR3 length is 18 residues. Germline V gives CDR1 SGHRS, CDR2 YFSETQ. The chain's CDR3 is CASSLAGGTGGMNTEAFF. The CDR3 coding sequence is TGCGCCAGCAGCTTGGCAGGTGGAACAGGGGGGATGAACACTGAAGCTTTCTTT.

The chain combines TRBV7-2 with TRBJ2-5; D unresolved. Germline CDR1 SGHTA, CDR2 FQGNSA. This CDR3 has 12 amino acids. Trimming pared 3 bases from V and 5 bases from J, leaving 7 bases between. Written as DNA, the CDR3 is TGTGCCAGCAGCTTCCCTCCGGAGACCCAGTACTTC. Translating it yields CASSFPPETQYF.